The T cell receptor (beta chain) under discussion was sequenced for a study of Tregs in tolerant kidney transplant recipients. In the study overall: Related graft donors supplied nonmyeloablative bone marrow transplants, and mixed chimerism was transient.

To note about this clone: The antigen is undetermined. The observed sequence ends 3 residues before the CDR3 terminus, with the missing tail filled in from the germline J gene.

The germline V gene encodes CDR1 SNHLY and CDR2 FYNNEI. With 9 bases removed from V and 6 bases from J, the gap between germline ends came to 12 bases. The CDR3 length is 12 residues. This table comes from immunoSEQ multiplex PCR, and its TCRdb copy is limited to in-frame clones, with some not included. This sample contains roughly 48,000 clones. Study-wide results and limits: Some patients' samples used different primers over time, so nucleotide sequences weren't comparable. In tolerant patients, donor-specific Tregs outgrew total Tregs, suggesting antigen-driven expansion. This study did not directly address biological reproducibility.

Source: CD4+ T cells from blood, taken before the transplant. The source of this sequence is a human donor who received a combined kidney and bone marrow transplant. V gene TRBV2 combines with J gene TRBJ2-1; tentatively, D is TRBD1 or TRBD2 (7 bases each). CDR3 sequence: CASTGEGNEQFF. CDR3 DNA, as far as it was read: TGTGCCAGTACAGGGGAGGGCAATGAG.